A selection of T cell receptor beta chains follows, all from one sample in a study of T cell responses to AZD1222 COVID-19 vaccine. Produced via immunoSEQ multiplex PCR; TCRdb's table is partial and in-frame only. The data show about 67,000 clones, about four fifths seen once. Sequencing used peripheral blood, obtained 28 days after the second AZD1222 dose. Receptors originate from an adult who received the AZD1222 COVID-19 vaccine. Both conserved end residues are part of each CDR3. D genes are given only for firm matches. Some rows mark clone size as missing; the rest say once, few, many or name a class of expanded clone.

J gene | V gene | clone size | D gene | CDR3 length | CDR3 protein | CDR3 DNA
TRBJ1-2 | TRBV5-4 | NA | NA | 15 | CASSVSTGNYYGYTF | TGTGCCAGCAGCGTCTCGACAGGAAACTACTATGGCTACACCTTC
TRBJ2-2 | TRBV11-2 | NA | NA | 16 | CASSLGVRAGSGELFF | TGTGCCAGCAGCTTAGGAGTTCGCGCCGGGTCCGGGGAGCTGTTTTTT
TRBJ2-2 | TRBV3-1/TRBV3-2 | NA | TRBD1 | 14 | CASSRQGNTGELFF | TGTGCCAGCAGCCGACAGGGTAACACCGGGGAGCTGTTTTTT
TRBJ1-5 | TRBV6-5 | NA | TRBD1 | 13 | CASYGQGGQPQHF | TGTGCCAGCTATGGACAGGGTGGTCAGCCCCAGCATTTT
TRBJ1-6 | TRBV30 | NA | NA | 13 | CATNWGSNSPLHF | TGTGCCACAAACTGGGGCTCGAATTCACCCCTCCACTTT
TRBJ1-4 | TRBV18 | NA | NA | 13 | CASSPSFNEKLFF | TGTGCCAGCTCACCCAGCTTCAATGAAAAACTGTTTTTT
TRBJ2-5 | TRBV15 | NA | TRBD2 | 14 | CATSAGGTQETQYF | TGTGCCACCAGCGCGGGGGGGACACAAGAGACCCAGTACTTC
TRBJ1-5 | TRBV7-9 | NA | TRBD1 | 15 | CASSPGQASNQPQHF | TGTGCCAGCAGCCCGGGACAGGCTAGCAATCAGCCCCAGCATTTT
TRBJ1-5 | TRBV19 | NA | TRBD1 | 14 | CASLDRASNQPQHF | TGTGCCAGCCTCGACAGGGCAAGCAATCAGCCCCAGCATTTT
TRBJ1-1 | TRBV28 | few | NA | 15 | CASSFWGSMNTEAFF | TGTGCCAGCAGTTTTTGGGGCAGTATGAACACTGAAGCTTTCTTT
TRBJ2-1 | TRBV5-1 | NA | NA | 15 | CASSLVGPPTNEQFF | TGCGCCAGCAGCTTGGTTGGCCCCCCAACCAATGAGCAGTTCTTC
TRBJ1-2 | TRBV7-2 | NA | NA | 16 | CASSLATASLRGGYTF | TGTGCCAGCAGCTTAGCCACAGCCAGCCTACGTGGCGGCTACACCTTC
TRBJ2-1 | TRBV6-4 | NA | NA | 14 | CASRPSGGSHEQFF | TGTGCCAGCAGACCGTCCGGGGGCTCCCATGAGCAGTTCTTC
TRBJ2-7 | TRBV5-6 | NA | NA | 13 | CASSLAGWYEQYF | TGTGCCAGCAGCTTAGCAGGGTGGTACGAGCAGTACTTC
TRBJ1-1 | TRBV11-3 | NA | NA | 13 | CASSPGRETEAFF | TGTGCCAGCAGCCCGGGCAGGGAAACTGAAGCTTTCTTT
TRBJ1-4 | TRBV3-1/TRBV3-2 | NA | NA | 17 | CASSQDMGSSTNEKLFF | TGTGCCAGCAGCCAAGATATGGGCAGCTCAACTAATGAAAAACTGTTTTTT
TRBJ2-1 | TRBV5-5 | NA | NA | 13 | CASSIELYNEQFF | TGTGCCAGCAGCATCGAACTTTACAATGAGCAGTTCTTC
TRBJ2-3 | TRBV7-9 | NA | NA | 11 | CAGSGLNTQYF | TGTGCCGGTTCAGGGTTGAATACGCAGTATTTT
TRBJ2-7 | TRBV3-1/TRBV3-2 | NA | NA | 14 | CASSQEAGPYEQYF | TGTGCCAGCAGCCAAGAAGCAGGGCCCTACGAGCAGTACTTC
TRBJ2-7 | TRBV27 | NA | NA | 15 | CASSFTAGRNYEQYF | TGTGCCAGCAGTTTTACGGCAGGTCGAAACTACGAGCAGTACTTC
TRBJ1-1 | TRBV5-4 | NA | NA | 13 | CASSPGGGTEAFF | TGTGCCAGCAGCCCGGGCGGGGGCACTGAAGCTTTCTTT
TRBJ2-5 | TRBV7-2 | few | TRBD1 | 16 | CASSRQTGRPEETQYF | TGTGCCAGCAGCAGACAGACAGGGCGGCCCGAAGAGACCCAGTACTTC
TRBJ1-1 | TRBV13 | NA | NA | 13 | CASSPDPNTEAFF | TGTGCCAGCAGCCCGGACCCGAACACTGAAGCTTTCTTT
TRBJ2-7 | TRBV29-1 | NA | NA | 12 | CSVEITTYEQYF | TGCAGCGTTGAAATCACCACCTACGAGCAGTACTTC
TRBJ2-1 | TRBV6-4 | NA | TRBD2 | 15 | CASSDSLAGGDEQFF | TGTGCCAGCAGTGACTCGTTAGCGGGGGGGGATGAGCAGTTCTTC
TRBJ1-6 | TRBV19 | NA | NA | 15 | CASTKGGVRDSPLHF | TGTGCCAGTACCAAGGGGGGGGTGCGAGATTCACCCCTCCACTTT
TRBJ2-3 | TRBV12-3/TRBV12-4 | NA | TRBD1 | 13 | CASSGQGTDTQYF | TGTGCCAGCAGCGGACAGGGAACAGATACGCAGTATTTT
TRBJ2-7 | TRBV5-1 | NA | NA | 16 | CASSSLKGGDSYEQYF | TGCGCCAGCAGCTCCCTTAAGGGGGGGGACTCCTACGAGCAGTACTTC
TRBJ2-4 | TRBV11-2 | NA | NA | 15 | CASSLERSRGNIQYF | TGTGCCAGCAGCTTAGAAAGGTCCCGCGGAAACATTCAGTACTTC
TRBJ1-6 | TRBV30 | NA | NA | 14 | CAWSPGHGDSPLHF | TGTGCCTGGAGTCCGGGACACGGAGATTCACCCCTCCACTTT
TRBJ1-5 | TRBV4-2 | NA | NA | 15 | CASSQLFRDNQPQHF | TGTGCCAGCAGCCAATTGTTCAGGGACAATCAGCCCCAGCATTTT
TRBJ1-1 | TRBV29-1 | NA | NA | 11 | CSVEVGTEAFF | TGCAGCGTTGAAGTGGGGACTGAAGCTTTCTTT
TRBJ2-1 | TRBV6-2/TRBV6-3 | NA | TRBD1 | 16 | CASSSGTGVRYNEQFF | TGTGCCAGCAGTTCCGGGACAGGGGTTCGGTACAATGAGCAGTTCTTC
TRBJ1-2 | TRBV12-3/TRBV12-4 | NA | NA | 11 | CASGGDRGYTF | TGTGCCAGCGGGGGGGACCGTGGCTACACCTTC
TRBJ2-7 | TRBV5-8 | NA | NA | 10 | CASSVYEQYF | TGTGCCAGCAGCGTATACGAGCAGTACTTC
TRBJ2-1 | TRBV5-1 | NA | NA | 11 | CASSEGNEQFF | TGCGCCAGCAGCGAAGGAAATGAGCAGTTCTTC
TRBJ2-7 | TRBV19 | few | NA | 16 | CASSISFGDIVYEQYF | TGTGCCAGTAGTATTTCATTCGGGGACATAGTCTACGAGCAGTACTTC
TRBJ2-3 | TRBV9 | NA | NA | 15 | CASSARQLITDTQYF | TGTGCCAGCAGCGCTCGACAGCTGATCACAGATACGCAGTATTTT
TRBJ1-6 | TRBV7-2 | NA | NA | 16 | CASSLEQPSYNSPLHF | TGTGCCAGCAGCTTAGAACAGCCCTCCTATAATTCACCCCTCCACTTT
TRBJ1-1 | TRBV5-6 | NA | TRBD1 | 16 | CASSAFPGQGNTEAFF | TGTGCCAGCAGCGCTTTTCCGGGACAGGGGAACACTGAAGCTTTCTTT
TRBJ2-7 | TRBV7-8 | NA | TRBD1 | 16 | CASSLSGQGYSYEQYF | TGTGCCAGCAGCTTATCCGGACAGGGTTACTCCTACGAGCAGTACTTC
TRBJ1-2 | TRBV5-4 | once | NA | 14 | CASSFEGANYGYTF | TGTGCCAGCAGCTTTGAGGGTGCTAACTATGGCTACACCTTC
TRBJ1-1 | TRBV5-6 | NA | NA | 16 | CASSWGGYRGNTEAFF | TGTGCCAGCAGCTGGGGGGGTTACCGTGGGAACACTGAAGCTTTCTTT
TRBJ1-3 | TRBV18 | NA | TRBD1 | 14 | CASSTGADRNTIYF | TGTGCCAGCTCCACAGGGGCCGATAGAAACACCATATATTTT
TRBJ2-1 | TRBV24-1 | few | NA | 15 | CATMSSGQKHNEQFF | TGTGCCACCATGTCGTCAGGGCAAAAACACAATGAGCAGTTCTTC
TRBJ2-6 | TRBV5-4 | NA | TRBD1 | 17 | CASSLNRGASGANVLTF | TGTGCCAGCAGCTTAAACAGGGGAGCCTCTGGGGCCAACGTCCTGACTTTC
TRBJ1-4 | TRBV7-6 | once | NA | 17 | CASSLGFIRGREEKLFF | TGTGCCAGCAGCTTAGGCTTCATTCGGGGGCGGGAGGAAAAACTGTTTTTT
TRBJ1-1 | TRBV3-1/TRBV3-2 | once | NA | 17 | CASSQGLSAGANTEAFF | TGTGCCAGCAGCCAAGGTCTCTCAGCCGGAGCGAACACTGAAGCTTTCTTT
TRBJ2-1 | TRBV29-1 | NA | NA | 15 | CSVEEGHRVRNEQFF | TGCAGCGTTGAAGAAGGTCACAGGGTGCGCAATGAGCAGTTCTTC
TRBJ2-1 | TRBV28 | NA | TRBD1 | 15 | CASSSGGTGGHEQFF | TGTGCCAGCAGTTCAGGGGGGACAGGGGGGCATGAGCAGTTCTTC
TRBJ2-1 | TRBV9 | NA | NA | 16 | CASSGDSPSLGNEQFF | TGTGCCAGCAGCGGGGACTCCCCCTCTTTAGGGAATGAGCAGTTCTTC
TRBJ2-5 | TRBV4-1 | NA | NA | 13 | CASSQVQEETQYF | TGCGCCAGCAGCCAAGTCCAGGAAGAGACCCAGTACTTC
TRBJ1-4 | TRBV5-4 | NA | NA | 15 | CASSLGPATNEKLFF | TGTGCCAGCAGCCTCGGACCGGCAACTAATGAAAAACTGTTTTTT
TRBJ1-2 | TRBV29-1 | NA | NA | 11 | CSVEYREGYTF | TGCAGCGTGGAGTACAGGGAAGGCTACACCTTC